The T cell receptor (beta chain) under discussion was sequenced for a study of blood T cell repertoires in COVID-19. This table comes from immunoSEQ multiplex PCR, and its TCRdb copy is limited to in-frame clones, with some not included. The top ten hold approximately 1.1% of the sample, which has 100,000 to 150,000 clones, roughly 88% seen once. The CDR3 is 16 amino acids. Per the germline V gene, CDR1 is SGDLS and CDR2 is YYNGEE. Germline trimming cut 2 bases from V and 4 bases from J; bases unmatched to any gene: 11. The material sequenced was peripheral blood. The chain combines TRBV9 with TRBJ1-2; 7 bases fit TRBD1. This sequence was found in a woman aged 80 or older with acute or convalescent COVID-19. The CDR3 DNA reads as TGTGCCAGCAGCGTCGAGAGTGGGACAGCAAGCTATGGCTACACCTTC. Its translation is CASSVESGTASYGYTF.